Listed below are T cell receptor beta chains from one sample, sequenced in a study of early T cells in non-severe SARS-CoV-2 infection. TCRdb analysed the 5' RACE reads with MiXCR anew, one entry per CDR3 protein. The table shows about 58,000 distinct CDR3 sequences, with more than 7.5% occurring only once. The sequenced material came from whole blood. The receptors derive from an adult who was a healthcare worker with PCR-confirmed SARS-CoV-2 infection or an uninfected control (not recorded which). Both conserved end residues are part of each CDR3. A D gene is named only where the DNA matches it firmly. For some rows the clone size is stated as once, few or many, or as a class when expanded; others skip it.

V: TRBV5-4
D: .
J: TRBJ2-5
size: many
DNA: TGTGCCAGCAGCTCCATGGGGGGTAGTCACCAAGAGACCCAGTACTTC
CDR3: CASSSMGGSHQETQYF

V: TRBV19
D: TRBD2
J: TRBJ2-1
size: .
DNA: TGTGCCAGTAGTATCTCGCTAGCGGAAACTAATGAGCAGTTCTTC
CDR3: CASSISLAETNEQFF

V: TRBV30
D: .
J: TRBJ1-1
size: few
DNA: TGTGCCTGGAGCTGGGATCCCACTGAAGCTTTCTTT
CDR3: CAWSWDPTEAFF

V: TRBV29-1
D: .
J: TRBJ1-6
size: .
DNA: TGCAGCGTTGCGGTGGGGAGGAATTCACCCCTCCACTTT
CDR3: CSVAVGRNSPLHF

V: TRBV7-2
D: TRBD2
J: TRBJ2-3
size: .
DNA: TGTGCCAGCAGCTTTAGTCCGGGACTAGCGGGATCTACGCAGTATTTT
CDR3: CASSFSPGLAGSTQYF

V: TRBV18
D: .
J: TRBJ1-2
size: few
DNA: TGTGCCACCTCCCCCACAGGGAGGGACTATGGCTACACCTTC
CDR3: CATSPTGRDYGYTF

V: TRBV24-1
D: TRBD1
J: TRBJ1-5
size: .
DNA: TGTGCCACCAGTGATTCCGGGACAGGGGGCGCGTTTGGCAATCAGCCCCAGCATTTT
CDR3: CATSDSGTGGAFGNQPQHF

V: TRBV24-1
D: .
J: TRBJ2-7
size: many
DNA: TGTGCCACCAGTGATTTGCAGGGGTCCTCCTCCTACGAGCAGTACTTC
CDR3: CATSDLQGSSSYEQYF

V: TRBV2
D: .
J: TRBJ2-1
size: few
DNA: TGTGCCAGCAGTGAATCACGGGATGAGCAGTTCTTC
CDR3: CASSESRDEQFF

V: TRBV2
D: .
J: TRBJ2-5
size: few
DNA: TGTGCCAGCAAAAACCCACTAGGCGCCGGCGGAGAGACCCAGTACTTC
CDR3: CASKNPLGAGGETQYF

V: TRBV6-6
D: .
J: TRBJ2-1
size: .
DNA: TGTGCCAGCAGGCCAGGACTAACCTACAATGAGCAGTTCTTC
CDR3: CASRPGLTYNEQFF

V: TRBV6-6
D: TRBD2
J: TRBJ2-7
size: .
DNA: TGTGCCAGCAGTTACGGGTTAGCGGGAGGATACGAGCAGTACTTC
CDR3: CASSYGLAGGYEQYF

V: TRBV19
D: TRBD1
J: TRBJ1-2
size: .
DNA: TGTGCCAGTACCCCCGCAGGGACAGGGGGCGCGATCGGCTACACCTTC
CDR3: CASTPAGTGGAIGYTF

V: TRBV19
D: TRBD1
J: TRBJ2-1
size: many
DNA: TGTGCCAGTACTGGACAGGGGACCCCTTTGGAGCAGTTCTTC
CDR3: CASTGQGTPLEQFF

V: TRBV19
D: TRBD2
J: TRBJ2-2
size: few
DNA: TGTGCCACTCGATTAGCGGGAAACACCGGGGAGCTGTTTTTT
CDR3: CATRLAGNTGELFF

V: TRBV7-7
D: .
J: TRBJ2-7
size: few
DNA: TGTGCCAGCAGCCTAGGGGAGGCCTACGAGCAGTACTTC
CDR3: CASSLGEAYEQYF

V: TRBV28
D: .
J: TRBJ1-5
size: many
DNA: TGTGCCAGCAGGAGGGGGGGGCAGCAGCCCCAGCATTTT
CDR3: CASRRGGQQPQHF

V: TRBV5-1
D: .
J: TRBJ1-4
size: .
DNA: TGCGCCAGCAGGCACAACCACGCAACTAATGAAAAACTGTTTTTT
CDR3: CASRHNHATNEKLFF

V: TRBV11-2
D: .
J: TRBJ2-7
size: .
DNA: TGTGCCAGCAGCTTAGCCCCAGACATGAGCTCCTACGAGCAGTACTTC
CDR3: CASSLAPDMSSYEQYF

V: TRBV20-1
D: .
J: TRBJ2-1
size: .
DNA: TGCAGTGCTAGGAGGGGGGCATCCTACAATGAGCAGTTCTTC
CDR3: CSARRGASYNEQFF